This T cell receptor beta chain derives from a study of glioma-infiltrating T cells after dendritic cell vaccination. Isocitrate dehydrogenase mutation was absent in all glioblastoma patients. The repertoire was sequenced with immunoSEQ multiplex PCR; TCRdb's copy has only in-frame clones and lacks some. The table has fewer than 100,000 clones, 86% seen once. Notes on this clone: No antigen is known for it.

The germline V gene encodes CDR1 MNHNS and CDR2 SASEGT. The CDR3 contains 15 residues. Trimming removed 3 bases at V and 1 base at J, with 12 bases between. Overall study results and limits: Patients with more pretreatment TILs had longer time to progression and survival.

The sample was blood, taken before dendritic cell vaccination. The V call is TRBV6-1, the J call TRBJ1-2; D remains ambiguous. This receptor was taken from a human donor with glioblastoma. The CDR3 sequence is CASSERGPYNYGYTF. For the CDR3, the DNA is TGTGCCAGCAGTGAGCGCGGGCCATATAACTATGGCTACACCTTC.